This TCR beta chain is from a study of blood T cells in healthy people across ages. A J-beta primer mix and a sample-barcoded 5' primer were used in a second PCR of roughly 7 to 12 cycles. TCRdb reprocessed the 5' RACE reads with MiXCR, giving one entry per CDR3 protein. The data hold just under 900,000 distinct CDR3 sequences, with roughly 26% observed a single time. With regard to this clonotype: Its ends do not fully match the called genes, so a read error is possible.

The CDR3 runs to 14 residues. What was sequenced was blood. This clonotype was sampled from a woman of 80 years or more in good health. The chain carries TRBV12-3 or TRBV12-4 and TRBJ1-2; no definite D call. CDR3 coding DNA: TGTGCCGGCAGTTTAGTACAGCAACGCTATGGCTACACCTTC. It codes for CAGSLVQQRYGYTF.